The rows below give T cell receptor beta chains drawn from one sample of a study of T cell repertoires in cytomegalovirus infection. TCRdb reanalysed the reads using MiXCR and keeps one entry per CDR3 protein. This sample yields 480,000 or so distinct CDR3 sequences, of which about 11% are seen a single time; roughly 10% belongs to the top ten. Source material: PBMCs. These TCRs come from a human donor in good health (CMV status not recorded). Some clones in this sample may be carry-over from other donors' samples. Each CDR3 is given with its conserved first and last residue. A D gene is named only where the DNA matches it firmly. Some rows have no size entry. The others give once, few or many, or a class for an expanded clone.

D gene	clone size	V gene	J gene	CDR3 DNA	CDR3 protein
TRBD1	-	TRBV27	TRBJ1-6	TGTGCCAGCAGTGCAGCCGGGACAGCGTACTCACCCCTCCACTTT	CASSAAGTAYSPLHF
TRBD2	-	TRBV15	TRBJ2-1	TGTGCCACCAGCAGAGGTCTAGCGGGGGTCAATGAGCAGTTCTTC	CATSRGLAGVNEQFF
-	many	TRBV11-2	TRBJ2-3	TGTGCCAGCAGCTCACCAGACTTGTTTACGAGCACAGATACGCAGTATTTT	CASSSPDLFTSTDTQYF
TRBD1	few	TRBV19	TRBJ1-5	TGTGCCAGTAGTATTCCTGTCAGGGGGCGCGCCCAGCCCCAGCATTTT	CASSIPVRGRAQPQHF
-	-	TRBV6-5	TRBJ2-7	TGTGCCAGCAGTTATGGTAGCAGGGGTTACGAGCAGTACTTC	CASSYGSRGYEQYF
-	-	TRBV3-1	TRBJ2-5	TGTGCCAGCAGCCTGGAGGGGATGTACCAAGAGACCCAGTACTTC	CASSLEGMYQETQYF
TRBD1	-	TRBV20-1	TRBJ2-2	TGCAGTGCTAGAGAACGGACAGGGATCGGGGAGCTGTTTTTT	CSARERTGIGELFF
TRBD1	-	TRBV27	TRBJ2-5	TGTGCCAGCTCCCAGACAGGGGCGGAGACCCAGTACTTC	CASSQTGAETQYF
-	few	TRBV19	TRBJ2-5	TGTGCCAGTAGCACCACCCCGACAGCCCTCGGGGAGACCCAGTACTTC	CASSTTPTALGETQYF
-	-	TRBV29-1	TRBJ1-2	TGCAGCGTTGGATCCTCCTATGGCTACACCTTC	CSVGSSYGYTF
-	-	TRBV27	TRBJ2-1	TGTGCCAGCAGCCCCGGACTCAGGTCTCACAATGAGCAGTTCTTC	CASSPGLRSHNEQFF
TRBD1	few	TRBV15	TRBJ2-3	TGTGCCACCAGCAGAGAAAGTGGACAGGGGGTAACAGATACGCAGTATTTT	CATSRESGQGVTDTQYF
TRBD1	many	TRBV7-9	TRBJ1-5	TGTGCCAGCAGCGAAGGACAGGTGAATCAGCCCCAGCATTTT	CASSEGQVNQPQHF
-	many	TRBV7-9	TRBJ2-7	TGTGCCAGCAGCTTAAACTCGTATTCCTACGAGCAGTACTTC	CASSLNSYSYEQYF
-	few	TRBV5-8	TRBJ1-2	TGTGCCAGCAGCTTCCCCGGGAAAGACTATGGCTACACCTTC	CASSFPGKDYGYTF
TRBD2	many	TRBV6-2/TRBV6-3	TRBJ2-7	TGTGCCAGCACCGAGACTAGCGGAAATTACGAGCAGTACTTC	CASTETSGNYEQYF
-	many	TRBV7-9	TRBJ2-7	TGTGCCAGCAGCTACTTCCGGGACAACCGCTCCTACGAGCAGTACTTC	CASSYFRDNRSYEQYF
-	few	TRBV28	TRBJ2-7	TGTGCCAGCAGCCTAAGGGGTGGCGAGCAGTACTTC	CASSLRGGEQYF
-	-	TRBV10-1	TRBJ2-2	TGCGCCAGCAGTGCTGCGGGGGCCGGGGCCGGGGAGCTGTTTTTT	CASSAAGAGAGELFF
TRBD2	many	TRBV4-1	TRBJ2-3	TGCGCCAGCAGCCTCATTCCTAGCGGACGATTCTCAGATACGCAGTATTTT	CASSLIPSGRFSDTQYF
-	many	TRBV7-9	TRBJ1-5	TGTGCCAGCAGCTTAGGGCTCCGGGAGGCAAATCAGCCCCAGCATTTT	CASSLGLREANQPQHF
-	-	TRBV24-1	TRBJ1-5	TGTGCCACCCATAGGGAATCAGGGGGCAATCAGCCCCAGCATTTT	CATHRESGGNQPQHF
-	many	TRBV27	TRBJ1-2	TGTGCCAGCTGGAGTGGCTATGGCTACACCTTC	CASWSGYGYTF
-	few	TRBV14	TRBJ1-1	TGTGCCAGCAGCCCCAGCACTGAAGCTTTCTTT	CASSPSTEAFF
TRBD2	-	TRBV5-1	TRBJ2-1	TGCGCCAGCAGCTTGGCCCCTAGCGGGGGACTTTACAATGAGCAGTTCTTC	CASSLAPSGGLYNEQFF
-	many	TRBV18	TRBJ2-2	TGTGCCAGCAGCTTAGGTCAGGACACCGGGGAGCTGTTTTTT	CASSLGQDTGELFF
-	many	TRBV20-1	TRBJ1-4	TGCAGTGCTAGAGATGCGGCAGGGAGCGGAAAACTGTTTTTT	CSARDAAGSGKLFF